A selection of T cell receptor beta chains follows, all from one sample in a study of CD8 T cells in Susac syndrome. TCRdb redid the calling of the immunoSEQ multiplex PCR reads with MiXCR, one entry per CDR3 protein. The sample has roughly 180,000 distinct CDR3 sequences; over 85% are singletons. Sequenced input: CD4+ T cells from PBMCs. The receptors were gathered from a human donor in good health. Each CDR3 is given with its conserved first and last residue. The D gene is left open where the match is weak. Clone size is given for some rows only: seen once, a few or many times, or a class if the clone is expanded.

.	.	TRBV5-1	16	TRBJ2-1	CASSPGRDTFYNEQFF	TGCGCCAGCAGCCCGGGCCGGGACACTTTTTACAATGAGCAGTTCTTC
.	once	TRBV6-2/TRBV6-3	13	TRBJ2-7	CASAQTTSYEQYF	TGTGCCAGCGCTCAGACCACCTCCTACGAGCAGTACTTC
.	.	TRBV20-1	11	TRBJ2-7	CSALFSYEQYF	TGCAGTGCTCTTTTCTCCTACGAGCAGTACTTC
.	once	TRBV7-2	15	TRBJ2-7	CASSPLGGGTYEQYF	TGTGCCAGCAGCCCTCTCGGGGGCGGGACTTACGAGCAGTACTTC
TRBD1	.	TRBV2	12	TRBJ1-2	CASRGQGTGYTF	TGTGCCAGCAGGGGACAGGGGACTGGCTACACCTTC
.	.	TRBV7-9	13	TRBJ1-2	CASSLGTFEGYTF	TGTGCCAGCAGCTTAGGGACATTTGAGGGCTACACCTTC
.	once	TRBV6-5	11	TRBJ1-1	CATRSPHGAFF	TGTGCCACCAGAAGTCCGCATGGAGCTTTCTTT
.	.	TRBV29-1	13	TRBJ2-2	CSVQQFDTGELFF	TGCAGCGTTCAACAGTTCGACACCGGGGAGCTGTTTTTT
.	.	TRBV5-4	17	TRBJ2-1	CASSLEPTGAPYNEQFF	TGTGCCAGCAGCTTGGAGCCGACGGGAGCTCCCTACAATGAGCAGTTCTTC
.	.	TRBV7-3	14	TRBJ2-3	CASSAMGPADTQYF	TGTGCCAGCAGCGCGATGGGGCCGGCAGATACGCAGTATTTT
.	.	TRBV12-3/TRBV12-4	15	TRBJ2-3	CASSLGVEGVDTQYF	TGTGCCAGCAGTTTAGGCGTGGAGGGAGTCGATACGCAGTATTTT
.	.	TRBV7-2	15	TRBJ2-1	CASSPDRLYVYEQFF	TGTGCCAGCAGCCCAGATCGGCTTTACGTTTATGAGCAGTTCTTC
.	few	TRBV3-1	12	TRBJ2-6	CASSRGANVLTF	TGTGCCAGCAGCCGTGGGGCCAACGTCCTGACTTTC
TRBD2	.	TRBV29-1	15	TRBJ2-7	CSVARLAGAVHEQYF	TGCAGCGTTGCCCGCCTAGCGGGAGCTGTCCACGAGCAGTACTTC
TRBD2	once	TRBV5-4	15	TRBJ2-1	CASTLAGGLRNEQFF	TGTGCCAGCACCCTAGCGGGAGGGCTGAGGAATGAGCAGTTCTTC
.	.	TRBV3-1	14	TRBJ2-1	CASSPSRSYNEQFF	TGTGCCAGCAGCCCGTCCCGATCTTACAATGAGCAGTTCTTC
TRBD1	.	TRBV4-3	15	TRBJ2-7	CASSQRQGGSYEQYF	TGCGCCAGCAGCCAGAGACAGGGGGGCTCCTACGAGCAGTACTTC
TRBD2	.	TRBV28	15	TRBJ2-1	CASSLTSGRGNEQFF	TGTGCCAGCAGTTTGACTAGCGGGAGGGGTAATGAGCAGTTCTTC
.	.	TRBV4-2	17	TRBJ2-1	CASSQDQASVAYNEQFF	TGTGCCAGCAGCCAAGACCAGGCTAGCGTTGCCTACAATGAGCAGTTCTTC
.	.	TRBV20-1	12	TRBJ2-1	CSARTDSNEQFF	TGCAGTGCGAGGACTGATTCTAATGAGCAGTTCTTC
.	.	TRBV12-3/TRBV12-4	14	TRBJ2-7	CASSPGHSSYEQYF	TGTGCCAGCAGTCCGGGACACAGCTCCTACGAGCAGTACTTC
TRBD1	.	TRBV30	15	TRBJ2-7	CAWSVLGQGAYEQYF	TGTGCCTGGAGTGTTCTGGGACAGGGGGCCTACGAGCAGTACTTC
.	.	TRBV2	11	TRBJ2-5	CASLYAKTQYF	TGTGCCAGCCTTTACGCGAAGACCCAGTACTTC
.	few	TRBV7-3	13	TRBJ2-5	CASSRGVSETQYF	TGTGCCAGCAGCCGTGGCGTTTCAGAGACCCAGTACTTC
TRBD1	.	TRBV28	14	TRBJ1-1	CATRTGGGNTEAFF	TGTGCCACCCGGACAGGGGGCGGGAACACTGAAGCTTTCTTT
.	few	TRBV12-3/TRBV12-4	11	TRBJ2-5	CASSFLETQYF	TGTGCCAGCAGTTTCTTGGAGACCCAGTACTTC
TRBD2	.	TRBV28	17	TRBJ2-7	CASSSGLADPRPYEQYF	TGTGCCAGCAGTTCGGGACTAGCGGATCCTCGCCCCTACGAGCAGTACTTC
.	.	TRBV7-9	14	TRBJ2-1	CASSLNYGGNEQFF	TGTGCCAGCAGCTTAAATTATGGGGGCAATGAGCAGTTCTTC
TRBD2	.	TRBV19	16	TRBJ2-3	CASSPQLARSTDTQYF	TGTGCCAGTAGTCCCCAACTAGCGCGAAGCACAGATACGCAGTATTTT
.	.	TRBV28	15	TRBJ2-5	CASSSPKGAVETQYF	TGTGCCAGCAGTTCCCCTAAGGGAGCAGTGGAGACCCAGTACTTC
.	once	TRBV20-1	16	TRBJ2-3	CSAREDVWATTDTQYF	TGCAGTGCTAGAGAAGATGTTTGGGCAACCACAGATACGCAGTATTTT
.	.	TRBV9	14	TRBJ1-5	CASSVWFDKGPQHF	TGTGCCAGCAGCGTTTGGTTTGACAAGGGGCCCCAGCATTTT
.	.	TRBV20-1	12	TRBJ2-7	CSARDAGSEQYF	TGCAGTGCTAGAGATGCAGGGAGCGAGCAGTACTTC
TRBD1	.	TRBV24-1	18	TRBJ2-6	CATSASGQGVSGANVLTF	TGTGCCACCAGCGCCTCGGGACAGGGGGTCTCTGGGGCCAACGTCCTGACTTTC
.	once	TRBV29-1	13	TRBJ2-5	CSVRRDSWETQYF	TGCAGCGTCCGCCGGGATAGCTGGGAGACCCAGTACTTC
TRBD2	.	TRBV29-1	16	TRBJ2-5	CSVETLAGGTQETQYF	TGCAGCGTTGAAACGCTAGCGGGAGGAACCCAAGAGACCCAGTACTTC
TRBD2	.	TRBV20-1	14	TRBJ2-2	CSAKPAGSTGELFF	TGCAGTGCTAAACCAGCGGGAAGCACCGGGGAGCTGTTTTTT
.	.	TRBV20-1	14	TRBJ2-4	CSAGGIRGKNIQYF	TGCAGTGCTGGGGGGATCCGAGGCAAAAACATTCAGTACTTC
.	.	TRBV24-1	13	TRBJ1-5	CATTRGAGQPQHF	TGTGCCACCACCAGGGGAGCGGGACAGCCCCAGCATTTT
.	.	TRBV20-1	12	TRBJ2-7	CSATSGPYEQYF	TGCAGTGCCACCAGCGGCCCCTACGAGCAGTACTTC
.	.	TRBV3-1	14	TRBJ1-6	CASSLVGSDSPLHF	TGTGCCAGCAGCCTTGTGGGCTCAGATTCACCCCTCCACTTT
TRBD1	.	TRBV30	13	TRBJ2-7	CAWDRDRDYEQYF	TGTGCCTGGGACCGGGACAGGGACTACGAGCAGTACTTC
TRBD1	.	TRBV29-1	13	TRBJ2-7	CSATGGELYEQYF	TGCAGCGCGACAGGGGGCGAACTCTACGAGCAGTACTTC
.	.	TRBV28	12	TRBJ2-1	CASIGRNNEQFF	TGTGCCAGCATTGGGCGAAACAATGAGCAGTTCTTC
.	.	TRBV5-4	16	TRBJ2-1	CASRLDRSPSYNEQFF	TGTGCCAGCAGACTTGACAGGTCCCCATCCTACAATGAGCAGTTCTTC
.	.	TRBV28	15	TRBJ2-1	CASSTPGTPYNEQFF	TGTGCCAGCAGTACCCCCGGGACACCTTACAATGAGCAGTTCTTC
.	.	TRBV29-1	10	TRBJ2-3	CSVRENTQYF	TGCAGCGTTAGGGAGAATACGCAGTATTTT
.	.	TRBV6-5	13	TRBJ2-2	CASSYVDTGELFF	TGTGCCAGCAGTTACGTGGACACCGGGGAGCTGTTTTTT
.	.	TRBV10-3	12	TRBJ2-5	CAISEPTQAQYF	TGTGCCATCAGTGAGCCCACCCAGGCCCAGTACTTC
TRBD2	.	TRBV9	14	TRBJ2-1	CASSYIGGRGEQFF	TGTGCCAGCAGCTATATTGGCGGGAGGGGTGAGCAGTTCTTC
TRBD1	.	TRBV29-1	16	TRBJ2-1	CSVEDWGQGVFNEQFF	TGCAGCGTTGAAGATTGGGGACAGGGAGTTTTTAATGAGCAGTTCTTC
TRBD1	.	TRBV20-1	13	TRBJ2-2	CSAQGQGAGELFF	TGCAGTGCCCAAGGACAGGGGGCCGGGGAGCTGTTTTTT
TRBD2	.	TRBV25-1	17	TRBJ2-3	CASSDYGLAAGGDTQYF	TGTGCCAGCAGTGACTACGGACTAGCGGCAGGGGGTGATACGCAGTATTTT
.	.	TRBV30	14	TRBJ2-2	CAWSTGRRTGELFF	TGTGCCTGGAGTACAGGGCGGCGGACCGGGGAGCTGTTTTTT
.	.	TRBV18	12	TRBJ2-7	CASSPLTDEQYF	TGTGCCAGCTCACCACTGACTGACGAGCAGTACTTC
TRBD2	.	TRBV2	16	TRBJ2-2	CASIFGLAGNTGELFF	TGTGCCAGCATATTCGGACTAGCGGGGAACACCGGGGAGCTGTTTTTT
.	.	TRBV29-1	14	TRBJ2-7	CSVGGGRNNYEQYF	TGCAGCGTTGGGGGCGGGCGAAACAACTACGAGCAGTACTTC